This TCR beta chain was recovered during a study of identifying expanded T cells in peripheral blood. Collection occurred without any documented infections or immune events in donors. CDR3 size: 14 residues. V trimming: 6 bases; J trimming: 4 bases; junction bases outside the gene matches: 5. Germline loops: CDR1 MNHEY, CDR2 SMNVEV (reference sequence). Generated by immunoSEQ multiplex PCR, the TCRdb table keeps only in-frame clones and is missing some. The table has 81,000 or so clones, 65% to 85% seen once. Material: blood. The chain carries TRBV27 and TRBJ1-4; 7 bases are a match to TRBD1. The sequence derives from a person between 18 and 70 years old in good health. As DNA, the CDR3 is TGTGCCAGCAGAAGGGGGCCCAATAATGAAAAACTGTTTTTT. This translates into CASRRGPNNEKLFF. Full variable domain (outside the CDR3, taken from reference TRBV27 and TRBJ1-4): EAQVTQNPRYLITVTGKKLTVTCSQNMNHEYMSWYRQDPGLGLRQIYYSMNVEVTDKGDVPEGYKVSRKEKRNFPLILESPSPNQTSLYFCASRRGPNNEKLFFGSGTQLSVL.